The rows below give T cell receptor beta chains drawn from one sample of a study of cytomegalovirus exposure and HLA in healthy donors. The protocol was immunoSEQ multiplex PCR, while the TCRdb copy is restricted to in-frame clones and leaves out a portion. This sample's table reports 45,000 to 60,000 clones. Input material: PBMCs. The source is a female donor in good health and CMV-seronegative. Each CDR3 is given with its conserved first and last residue. D genes are given only for firm matches.

V gene	J gene	D gene	CDR3 DNA	CDR3 protein
TRBV2	TRBJ1-4	NA	TGTGCCAGCAGTGAATGGCGGGGTAAGAGTGAAAAACTGTTTTTT	CASSEWRGKSEKLFF
TRBV6-5	TRBJ1-3	TRBD1	TGTGCCGCGCAGGGGGCTGGAAACACCATATATTTT	CAAQGAGNTIYF
TRBV6-5	TRBJ2-7	TRBD2	TGTGCCAGCAGTTACCGGGGGGGAGGGGCTGAGCAGTACTTC	CASSYRGGGAEQYF
TRBV18	TRBJ1-5	NA	TGTGCCAGCTCACCTCAAACGGGAAGCAATCAGCCCCAGCATTTT	CASSPQTGSNQPQHF
TRBV5-5	TRBJ2-7	NA	TGTGCCAGCAGCGTGGGGCAGTCCTCCTACGAGCAGTACTTC	CASSVGQSSYEQYF
TRBV29-1	TRBJ2-5	TRBD2	TGCAGCGTTTATAGCGGGGAAGAGACCCAGTACTTC	CSVYSGEETQYF
TRBV5-1	TRBJ2-3	TRBD2	TGCGCCAGCAGCTTCCGTCGGGAGGCCACCGCGGATACGCAGTATTTT	CASSFRREATADTQYF
TRBV13	TRBJ1-2	TRBD1	TGTGCCAGCAGCTTAGGCATAGGGGGACCGGGACAGGGCATATATGGCTACACCTTC	CASSLGIGGPGQGIYGYTF
TRBV5-4	TRBJ1-2	TRBD1	TGTGCCAGCAGCCCCGTCGGCGAGGGGGCAAGCTATGGCTACACCTTC	CASSPVGEGASYGYTF
TRBV5-1	TRBJ1-5	NA	TGCGCCAGCAGCTTGACAGGGAACAATCAGCCCCAGCATTTT	CASSLTGNNQPQHF
TRBV6-5	TRBJ2-7	TRBD1	TGTGCCAGCAGTTACTCAGGGGGCAGCTTATACGAGCAGTACTTC	CASSYSGGSLYEQYF
TRBV6-1	TRBJ1-1	NA	TGTGCCAGCGGTCAACAGGGTCCCCAAGCTTTCTTT	CASGQQGPQAFF
TRBV12-5	TRBJ2-7	TRBD1	TGTGCTAGTGGTTTTGGACAGGGACACCACGAGCAGTACTTC	CASGFGQGHHEQYF
TRBV29-1	TRBJ2-3	TRBD2	TGCAGCGTTCCGCCGGGGGGAACAGATACGCAGTATTTT	CSVPPGGTDTQYF
TRBV4-2	TRBJ2-5	TRBD2	TGTGCCAGCAGCCAAGCTAGCGGGCAGACCCAAGAGACCCAGTACTTC	CASSQASGQTQETQYF
TRBV10-3	TRBJ1-1	TRBD1	TGTGCCATCAGCCAGACAGGGGAGGTTGGTGAAGCTTTCTTT	CAISQTGEVGEAFF
TRBV5-1	TRBJ2-1	TRBD1	TGCGCCAGCAGCCCCCCCGGGACAGGGTTAAATGAGCAGTTCTTC	CASSPPGTGLNEQFF
TRBV29-1	TRBJ2-3	TRBD2	TGCAGCGTTGATGGGGCTAGCGGGACCACAGATACGCAGTATTTT	CSVDGASGTTDTQYF
TRBV30	TRBJ2-1	NA	TGTGCCTGGAGTGAGACTAGAGGACCCTACAATGAGCAGTTCTTC	CAWSETRGPYNEQFF
TRBV27	TRBJ2-7	NA	TGTGCCAGCAGTTTACGACAGGACTACGAGCAGTACTTC	CASSLRQDYEQYF
TRBV5-4	TRBJ2-5	NA	TGTGCCAGCAGTTTGCCTTCGGCGGACAGTCAAGAGACCCAGTACTTC	CASSLPSADSQETQYF
TRBV11-3	TRBJ1-1	TRBD1	TGTGCCAGCACTACCGGACAGGGGAGGAACACTGAAGCTTTCTTT	CASTTGQGRNTEAFF